The 13 T cell receptor beta chains below come from one sample, sequenced in a study of CXCR3-negative and CXCR3-positive naive CD8 T cells. cDNA libraries for TRB were generated by 5' RACE incorporating UMI labels. Using the 5' RACE reads, TCRdb records one entry per CDR3 protein without DNA. This table lists approximately 45,000 distinct CDR3 sequences. The material sequenced was memory CD8+ T cells from blood. These receptor sequences come from a human donor in good health. Some clones in this sample may be carry-over from other donors' samples.

The CDR3 loop reads CASSPIANTQYF. J is TRBJ2-3 and V is TRBV28. The CDR3 is 12 residues long. Germline CDR1 MDHEN, CDR2 SYDVKM.

The genes are TRBV20-1 and TRBJ2-3; TCRdb's D call of TRBD1 is untestable without DNA. CDR1 is DFQATT, CDR2 SNEGSKA, per germline (reference sequence). This CDR3 has 15 amino acids. The CDR3 region is CSAPGGARHADTQYF.

The genes are TRBV6-2 or TRBV6-3 and TRBJ1-1; the TCRdb call, TRBD1, lacks DNA for checking. Germline V gives CDR1 MNHEY, CDR2 SVGEGT. The CDR3 loop spans 12 amino acids. The chain's CDR3 is CASSYGGSEAFF.

The chain has TRBV7-3 and TRBJ2-1; the D gene TCRdb calls, TRBD2, cannot be checked with no DNA. Per germline, CDR1 SGHTA and CDR2 FQGTGA. CDR3 length: 16 residues. CDR3 residues: CASSYAGGSAYNEQFF.

The chain has TRBV19 and TRBJ1-5. The CDR3 spans 15 residues. The germline V gene encodes CDR1 LNHDA and CDR2 SQIVND (reference sequence). This CDR3 reads CASSISGYSNQPQHF. Full variable domain (missing parts from reference TRBV19 and TRBJ1-5): DGGITQSPKYLFRKEGQNVTLSCEQNLNHDAMYWYRQDPGQGLRLIYYSQIVNDFQKGDIAEGYSVSREKKESFPLTVTSAQKNPTAFYLCASSISGYSNQPQHFGDGTRLSIL.

This chain uses TRBV2 with TRBJ2-3; TCRdb returns TRBD2, unconfirmable since there is no DNA. The CDR3 runs to 15 residues. Germline CDR1 reads SNHLY; CDR2 reads FYNNEI. CDR3 region: CATGLAASGTDTQYF.

The rearrangement uses TRBV5-1 and TRBJ1-4; with no DNA, the TCRdb D assignment of TRBD1 cannot be verified. This CDR3 has 14 residues. CDR1 and CDR2 from the germline V gene are SGHRS and YFSETQ. The CDR3 loop reads CASSPDREIEELFF.

V and J are TRBV20-1 and TRBJ2-7; the D gene TCRdb calls, TRBD1, cannot be checked with no DNA. Germline V lookup: CDR1 DFQATT, CDR2 SNEGSKA (reference sequence). CDR3 length: 13 residues. The CDR3 is CSAGGGPYYEQYF.

J is TRBJ1-2 and V is TRBV7-3; TCRdb outputs TRBD1, but without DNA this stays unchecked. The CDR3 has 14 residues. Germline CDR1 SGHTA, CDR2 FQGTGA. The CDR3 region is CASSYRTGRYGYTF.

The chain employs TRBV5-1 and TRBJ2-6. Germline lookup yields CDR1 SGHRS and CDR2 YFSETQ. The CDR3 covers 15 residues. The CDR3 sequence is CASSLVSSGANVLTF.

The chain links TRBV25-1 to TRBJ2-7; with no DNA, the TCRdb D assignment of TRBD2 cannot be verified. This CDR3 region has 16 residues. Germline V gene sequence: CDR1 MGHDK, CDR2 SYGVNS. The CDR3 region is CASSELRVSGSLEQYF.

The chain joins TRBV7-9 to TRBJ2-7; the TCRdb call, TRBD1, lacks DNA for checking. The V gene's germline CDR1 is SEHNR and CDR2 FQNEAQ (reference sequence). The CDR3 totals 16 residues. CDR3 region: CASSSGGGRPPYEQYF.

V is TRBV7-2 and J is TRBJ2-7. Germline CDR1 and CDR2: SGHTA and FQGNSA. There are 13 residues in the CDR3. The CDR3 loop reads CASSFMGTSEQYF.